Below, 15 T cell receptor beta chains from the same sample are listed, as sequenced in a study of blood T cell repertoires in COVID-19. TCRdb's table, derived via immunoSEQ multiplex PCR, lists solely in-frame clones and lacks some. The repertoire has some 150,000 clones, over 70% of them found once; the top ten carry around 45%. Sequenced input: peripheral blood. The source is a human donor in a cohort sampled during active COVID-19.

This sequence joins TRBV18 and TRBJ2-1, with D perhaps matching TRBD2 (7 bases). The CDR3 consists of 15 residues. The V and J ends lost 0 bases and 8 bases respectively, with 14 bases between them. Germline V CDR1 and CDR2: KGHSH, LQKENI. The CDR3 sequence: CASSPPASGGDEQFF. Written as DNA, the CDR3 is TGTGCCAGCTCACCACCTGCCTCGGGGGGCGATGAGCAGTTCTTC.

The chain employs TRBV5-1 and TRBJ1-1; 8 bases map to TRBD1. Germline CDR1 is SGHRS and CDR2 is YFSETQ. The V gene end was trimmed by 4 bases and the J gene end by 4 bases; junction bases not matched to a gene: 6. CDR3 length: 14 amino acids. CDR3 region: CASSGWTGSTEAFF. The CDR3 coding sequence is TGCGCCAGCAGCGGATGGACAGGGTCCACTGAAGCTTTCTTT.

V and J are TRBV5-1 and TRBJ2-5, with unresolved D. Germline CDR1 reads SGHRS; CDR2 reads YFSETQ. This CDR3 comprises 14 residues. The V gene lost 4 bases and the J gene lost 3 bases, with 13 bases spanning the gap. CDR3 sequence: CASSPAVKEETQYF. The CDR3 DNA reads TGCGCCAGCAGCCCCGCGGTAAAAGAAGAGACCCAGTACTTC.

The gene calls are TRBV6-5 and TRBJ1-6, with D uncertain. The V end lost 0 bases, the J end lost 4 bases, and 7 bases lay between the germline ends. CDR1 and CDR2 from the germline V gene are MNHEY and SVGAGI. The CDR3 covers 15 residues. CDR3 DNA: TGTGCCAGCAGTTACTCGACGGAGTATAATTCACCCCTCCACTTT. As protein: CASSYSTEYNSPLHF.

CDR3 residues: CATSGAGYDTQYF. CDR3 in DNA: TGTGCCACCAGTGGGGCAGGTTATGATACGCAGTATTTT. The J gene is TRBJ2-3, the V gene TRBV24-1; no definite D call. V was clipped by 5 bases and J by 6 bases, with 11 bases between them. The germline V gene has CDR1 KGHDR and CDR2 SFDVKD. The CDR3 spans 13 residues.

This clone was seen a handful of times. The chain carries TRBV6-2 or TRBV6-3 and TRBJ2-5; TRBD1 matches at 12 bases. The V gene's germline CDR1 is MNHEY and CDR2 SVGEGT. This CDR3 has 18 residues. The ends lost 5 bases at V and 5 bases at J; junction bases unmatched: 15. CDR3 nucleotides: TGTGCCAGCAGTCGCACCACCCCGGGACAGGGGGCTGGTGAGACCCAGTACTTC. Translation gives CASSRTTPGQGAGETQYF.

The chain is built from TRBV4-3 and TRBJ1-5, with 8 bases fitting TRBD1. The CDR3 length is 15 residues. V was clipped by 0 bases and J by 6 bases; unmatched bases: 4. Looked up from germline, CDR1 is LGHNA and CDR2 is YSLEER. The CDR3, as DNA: TGCGCCAGCAGCCAAGATGCAGGGGGCGGTCAGCCCCAGCATTTT. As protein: CASSQDAGGGQPQHF.

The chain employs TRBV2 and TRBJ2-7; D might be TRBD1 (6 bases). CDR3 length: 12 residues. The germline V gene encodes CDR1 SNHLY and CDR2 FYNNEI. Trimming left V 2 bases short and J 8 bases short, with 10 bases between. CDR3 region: CASSERGFQQYV. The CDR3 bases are TGTGCCAGCAGTGAAAGGGGGTTCCAGCAGTACGTC.

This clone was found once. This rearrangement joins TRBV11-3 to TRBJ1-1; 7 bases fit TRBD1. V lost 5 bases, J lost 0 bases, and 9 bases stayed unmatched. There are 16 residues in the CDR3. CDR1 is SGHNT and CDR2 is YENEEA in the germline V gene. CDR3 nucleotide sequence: TGTGCCAGCAGCCACCGACGAGGGGGCCTGAACACTGAAGCTTTCTTT. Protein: CASSHRRGGLNTEAFF.

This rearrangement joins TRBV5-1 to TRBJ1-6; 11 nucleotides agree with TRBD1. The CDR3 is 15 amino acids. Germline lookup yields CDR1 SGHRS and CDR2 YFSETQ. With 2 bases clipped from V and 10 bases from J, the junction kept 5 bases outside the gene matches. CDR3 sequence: CASSLGQGAGSPLHF. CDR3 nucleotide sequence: TGCGCCAGCAGCTTAGGACAGGGGGCAGGATCACCCCTCCACTTT.

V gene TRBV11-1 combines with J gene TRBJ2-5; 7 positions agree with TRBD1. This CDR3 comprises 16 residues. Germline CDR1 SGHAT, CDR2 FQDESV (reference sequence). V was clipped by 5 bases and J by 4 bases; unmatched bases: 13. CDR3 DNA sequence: TGTGCCAGCAGCCCAGTCGCACAGGGGCGCGGAGAGACCCAGTACTTC. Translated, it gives CASSPVAQGRGETQYF.

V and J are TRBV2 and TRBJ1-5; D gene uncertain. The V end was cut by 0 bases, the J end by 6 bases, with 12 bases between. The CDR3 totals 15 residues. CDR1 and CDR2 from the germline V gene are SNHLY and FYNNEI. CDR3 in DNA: TGTGCCAGCAGTGAAGCATTGGGAGTCGGTCAGCCCCAGCATTTT. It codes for CASSEALGVGQPQHF.

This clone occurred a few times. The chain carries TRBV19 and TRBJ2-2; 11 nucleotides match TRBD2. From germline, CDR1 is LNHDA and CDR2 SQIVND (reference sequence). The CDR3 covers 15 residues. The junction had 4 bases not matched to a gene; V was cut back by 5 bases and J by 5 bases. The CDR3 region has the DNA TGTGCCAGTAGTCTCCGGACTAGCGGGACCGGGGAGCTGTTTTTT. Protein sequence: CASSLRTSGTGELFF.

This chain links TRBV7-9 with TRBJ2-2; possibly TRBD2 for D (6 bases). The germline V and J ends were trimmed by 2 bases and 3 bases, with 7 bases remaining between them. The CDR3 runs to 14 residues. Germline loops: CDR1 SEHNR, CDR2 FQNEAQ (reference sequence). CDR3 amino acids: CASSLTSYTGELFF. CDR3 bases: TGTGCCAGCAGCTTAACTAGCTACACCGGGGAGCTGTTTTTT.

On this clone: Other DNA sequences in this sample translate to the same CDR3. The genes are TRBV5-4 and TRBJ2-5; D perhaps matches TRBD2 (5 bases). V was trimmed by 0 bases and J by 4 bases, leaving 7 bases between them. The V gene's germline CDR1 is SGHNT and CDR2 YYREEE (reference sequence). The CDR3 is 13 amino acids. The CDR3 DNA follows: TGTGCCAGCAGCTTGGCTAGCAGAGAGACCCAGTACTTC. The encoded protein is CASSLASRETQYF.